A single T cell receptor (beta chain) is shown here with its context. Methods used by the authors: Using reference gene primer amplification, nucleated cell counts were estimated. The data were produced by immunoSEQ multiplex PCR, yet TCRdb's version contains in-frame clones alone and is incomplete. D and trimming come from the DNA, and the V and J calls and clone size come from that table. Here the sample spans hundreds of thousands of clones, approximately 90% being singletons. Participants, 18 to 89 years old, spanned 24 US areas. Donors in Cohort 3 who had recovered were those with two negative PCRs, healthcare professional clearance, or resolution of their symptoms. This entry is derived from a study of blood T cell repertoires in COVID-19. About the study: PBMCs, B-cell-depleted T cells, or T cells were the source of the cDNA or gDNA that made up the material.

The specimen was PBMCs or T cells enriched from blood (not recorded which). The sequence was obtained from a man aged 30 to 45 who had recovered from COVID-19.

The CDR3 sequence is CASSPSGNENTEAFF. The CDR3 nucleotides read TGTGCCAGCTCACCCTCAGGGAACGAGAACACTGAAGCTTTCTTT. This chain links TRBV18 with TRBJ1-1; perhaps TRBD1 as D (5 bases). The germline V gene encodes CDR1 KGHSH and CDR2 LQKENI. This CDR3 has 15 amino acids. Trimming stripped 3 bases from V and 1 base from J, with 12 bases between. Filled out from reference TRBV18 and TRBJ1-1, the complete variable domain reads NAGVMQNPRHLVRRRGQEARLRCSPMKGHSHVYWYRQLPEEGLKFMVYLQKENIIDESGMPKERFSAEFPKEGPSILRIQQVVRGDSAAYFCASSPSGNENTEAFFGQGTRLTVV.